These 26 T cell receptor beta chains came from one sample sequenced in a study of human T cells and chemical hapten exposure. TCRdb reanalysed the RACE reads using MiXCR and keeps one entry per CDR3 protein. The data hold around 380,000 distinct CDR3 sequences, with roughly 4.8% observed a single time. Time point described: patch test 1, 2 weeks after DPC sensitization. Treatment here: therapeutic diphenylcyclopropenone sensitization with weekly scalp DPC. The material was whole blood, obtained in connection with sensitization to the hapten diphenylcyclopropenone (DPC). These receptors originate from a woman aged 45-65 years with alopecia areata. Some clones in this sample may be carry-over from other donors' samples.

Only a few counts were recorded for this clonotype. The DNA for the CDR3 is TGTGCCAGCAGCTGGGAGGGGGACAGACCCACCTACGAGCAGTACTTC. Translation gives CASSWEGDRPTYEQYF. The rearrangement links TRBV7-8 to TRBJ2-7, with D possibly being TRBD1 or TRBD2 (7 bases each). The CDR3 has 16 amino acids. The V and J ends lost 4 bases and 2 bases respectively, with 18 bases between them. Germline CDR1 is SGHVS and CDR2 is FQNEAQ.

The CDR3 DNA is TGTGCCATCGGGGGGACAGGGGTCCACGAGCAGTACTTC. Amino acids: CAIGGTGVHEQYF. The J gene is TRBJ2-7, the V gene TRBV10-3; 10 nucleotides agree with TRBD1. From germline, CDR1 is ENHRY and CDR2 SYGVKD. This CDR3 contains 13 residues. J gave up 5 bases and V 8 bases, and 6 bases lay outside the gene matches.

The chain couples TRBV12-3 or TRBV12-4 to TRBJ1-1; TRBD1 might be the D (5 bases). CDR3 length equals 14 residues. The ends were cut back, 8 bases at V and 0 bases at J, with 13 bases in the middle. DNA of the CDR3: TGTGCCAGCGGACCAGGGTCCATGAACACTGAAGCTTTCTTT. It translates to CASGPGSMNTEAFF.

This clonotype was counted ten times or more. The chain joins TRBV28 to TRBJ1-2, with 7 bases lining up with TRBD1. CDR1 MDHEN and CDR2 SYDVKM come from the germline V gene. V gave up 4 bases and J gave up 4 bases; unmatched junction bases: 9. This CDR3 region has 15 residues. CDR3 sequence (DNA): TGTGCCAGCAGTTCCAACAGGGGCTGGGGCTATGGCTACACCTTC. Its translation is CASSSNRGWGYGYTF.

The table lists this clonotype with many counts. This chain uses TRBV14 with TRBJ2-5, with 8 bases that match TRBD2. The J segment lost 7 bases and the V segment lost 2 bases, leaving 3 bases of the junction unmatched. There are 13 residues in the CDR3. CDR1 and CDR2 (germline): SGHDN, FVKESK. DNA of the CDR3: TGTGCCAGCAGCCAAAGCGGGAGAGGGACCCAGTACTTC. Its protein is CASSQSGRGTQYF.

In this sample, this clonotype turned up many times. The chain employs TRBV24-1 and TRBJ2-3, with TRBD1 matching 7 bases. This CDR3 region has 14 residues. Germline assignment: CDR1 KGHDR and CDR2 SFDVKD. The V segment lost 3 bases and the J segment 3 bases; nucleotides outside the gene matches: 2. The CDR3 sequence: CATSDNRGTDTQYF. CDR3 nucleotides: TGTGCCACCAGTGATAACAGGGGAACAGATACGCAGTATTTT.

This clonotype appeared many times. The rearrangement joins TRBV5-5 to TRBJ2-1, with 7 bases that match TRBD2. Per germline, CDR1 SGHKS and CDR2 YYEKEE (reference sequence). The CDR3 runs to 13 residues. V lost 2 bases, J lost 6 bases, and 2 bases stayed unmatched. CDR3 nucleotide sequence: TGTGCCAGCAGCTTATGGGGGGGCAATGAGCAGTTCTTC. This translates into CASSLWGGNEQFF. Filled out from reference TRBV5-5 and TRBJ2-1, the complete variable domain reads DAGVTQSPTHLIKTRGQQVTLRCSPISGHKSVSWYQQVLGQGPQFIFQYYEKEERGRGNFPDRFSARQFPNYSSELNVNALLLGDSALYLCASSLWGGNEQFFGPGTRLTVL.

This clonotype was counted ten times or more. V usage is TRBV7-2 and J usage is TRBJ2-1; 15 bases are a match to TRBD2. CDR1 is SGHTA and CDR2 is FQGNSA in the germline V gene. The CDR3 has 14 residues. The V segment lost 3 bases and the J segment 11 bases; nucleotides outside the gene matches: 2. Here the CDR3 reads CASSLGLAGGKQFF. The CDR3, as DNA: TGTGCCAGCAGCTTGGGACTAGCGGGGGGAAAGCAGTTCTTC.

This clonotype was observed at least ten times. The chain links TRBV9 to TRBJ2-7, with TRBD2 as a possible D gene (6 bases). Germline V gene lookup returns CDR1 SGDLS and CDR2 YYNGEE. This CDR3 region has 13 residues. With 0 bases removed from V and 7 bases from J, the gap between germline ends came to 11 bases. The CDR3 is CASSVDGGGEQYF. As DNA, the CDR3 is TGTGCCAGCAGCGTAGACGGGGGAGGAGAGCAGTACTTC.

The CDR3 here is CASREEGYNEQFF. The CDR3 DNA reads TGTGCCAGCAGGGAGGAAGGTTACAATGAGCAGTTCTTC. The chain combines TRBV6-6 with TRBJ2-1; a weak D match, TRBD2 (5 bases). CDR1 and CDR2 from the germline V gene are MNHNY and SVGAGI (reference sequence). This CDR3 contains 13 residues. V dropped 6 bases and J dropped 4 bases, with 10 bases sitting between them.

The chain joins TRBV9 to TRBJ1-5; no definite D call. Trimming cost V 4 bases and J 0 bases, with 11 bases left between them. CDR3 length: 15 amino acids. Germline-derived CDR1 and CDR2 are SGDLS and YYNGEE. As DNA, the CDR3 is TGTGCCAGCAGCCCCGACGGCCATAGCAATCAGCCCCAGCATTTT. This translates into CASSPDGHSNQPQHF.

This clonotype was seen repeatedly, ten times or more. This sequence joins TRBV6-5 and TRBJ1-2, with TRBD1 identical over 7 bases. Germline V gives CDR1 MNHEY, CDR2 SVGAGI. CDR3 length: 16 residues. The V gene end was trimmed by 0 bases and the J gene end by 3 bases; junction bases not matched to a gene: 7. The CDR3 region has the DNA TGTGCCAGCAGTTACTCGATAGGGCAGGGGGACTATGGCTACACCTTC. It translates to CASSYSIGQGDYGYTF.

This clonotype has a count of ten or more. The J gene is TRBJ1-2, the V gene TRBV18, with no clear D. The ends were cut back, 6 bases at V and 7 bases at J, with 9 bases in the middle. The CDR3 loop spans 11 amino acids. Per germline, CDR1 KGHSH and CDR2 LQKENI. CDR3 sequence (DNA): TGTGCCAGCTCCGATAGGTCTGGCTACACCTTC. Translating it yields CASSDRSGYTF.

This clonotype came up a few times. The gene calls are TRBV20-1 and TRBJ2-7; TRBD2 matches 8 bases. V gave up 0 bases and J gave up 1 base; unmatched junction bases: 5. This CDR3 is built from 15 residues. Germline V lookup: CDR1 DFQATT, CDR2 SNEGSKA (reference sequence). CDR3 amino acids: CSARDPAGVSYEQYF. In nucleotides, the CDR3 is TGCAGTGCTAGAGACCCAGCGGGAGTATCCTACGAGCAGTACTTC.

This chain connects TRBV7-9 to TRBJ1-5, with 8 positions matching TRBD1. The CDR3 is 16 amino acids. Trimming cost V 3 bases and J 2 bases; bases outside gene matches: 6. CDR1 SEHNR and CDR2 FQNEAQ come from the germline V gene (reference sequence). The CDR3 here is CASSFDRGEGNQPQHF. CDR3 nucleotide sequence: TGTGCCAGCAGCTTCGACAGGGGAGAGGGCAATCAGCCCCAGCATTTT.

This clonotype was detected many times. The chain employs TRBV27 and TRBJ2-7; 7 bases match TRBD2. V trimming: 6 bases; J trimming: 2 bases; junction bases outside the gene matches: 1. The CDR3 extends over 12 amino acids. Germline lookup yields CDR1 MNHEY and CDR2 SMNVEV (reference sequence). The CDR3 loop reads CASRGRAYEQYF. The CDR3 bases are TGTGCCAGCAGAGGGAGGGCCTACGAGCAGTACTTC.

There are many counts of this clonotype. The J gene is TRBJ1-1, the V gene TRBV6-5; D ambiguous. The V end was cut by 0 bases, the J end by 2 bases, with 10 bases between. This CDR3 is 15 amino acids long. The germline V gene encodes CDR1 MNHEY and CDR2 SVGAGI. The CDR3 sequence: CASSYSSNGNTEAFF. The CDR3 nucleotides are TGTGCCAGCAGTTACTCGAGCAACGGCAACACTGAAGCTTTCTTT.

This clonotype has a handful of counts. V gene TRBV12-3 or TRBV12-4 combines with J gene TRBJ2-1; 7 nucleotides align to TRBD1. The CDR3 is 13 amino acids. The V segment lost 6 bases and the J segment 4 bases; nucleotides outside the gene matches: 3. CDR3 in DNA: TGTGCCAGCAGCCTACAGGGGTACAATGAGCAGTTCTTC. Translated: CASSLQGYNEQFF.

In this sample, this clonotype turned up a few times. The chain has TRBV5-1 and TRBJ2-7, with D unclear. Germline V gene sequence: CDR1 SGHRS, CDR2 YFSETQ. The V end lost 4 bases, the J end lost 6 bases, and 14 bases lay between the germline ends. The CDR3 spans 13 residues. The chain's CDR3 is CASSPPAKVEQYF. The DNA of the CDR3 is TGCGCCAGCAGCCCTCCGGCCAAAGTCGAGCAGTACTTC.

The chain recombines TRBV6-5 with TRBJ2-5; D perhaps matches TRBD1 (6 bases). The CDR3 runs to 14 residues. CDR1 and CDR2 from the germline V gene are MNHEY and SVGAGI. Trimming shortened V by 6 bases and J by 0 bases, and 11 bases separated the two germline ends. For the CDR3, the DNA is TGTGCCAGCAGCCAGGGGACCCACCAAGAGACCCAGTACTTC. Translating gives CASSQGTHQETQYF.

On this clonotype itself: At one boundary the junction diverges from the germline segment, which might be a read error. The chain is built from TRBV12-3 or TRBV12-4 and TRBJ2-3; D perhaps matches TRBD2 (6 bases). The CDR3 has 14 amino acids. DNA for the CDR3: TGTGCCAGCAATTTAATAGCGGACACAGATACGCAGTATTTT. Translated, it gives CASNLIADTDTQYF.

The chain uses TRBV10-3 and TRBJ2-5; D might be TRBD1 or TRBD2, each matching 5 bases. V lost 6 bases and J lost 4, with 15 bases in between. The germline V gene encodes CDR1 ENHRY and CDR2 SYGVKD. The CDR3 sequence is 14 residues long. The DNA for the CDR3 is TGTGCCATCAGGGGGCAATCGGAGGCAGAGACCCAGTACTTC. It encodes CAIRGQSEAETQYF.

This clonotype has ten or more counts. The chain employs TRBV7-6 and TRBJ2-3, with 13 positions matching TRBD2. Germline CDR1 and CDR2: SGHVS and FNYEAQ. V shed 5 bases, J shed 4 bases, and the junction held 9 bases outside the gene matches. The CDR3 is made up of 17 amino acids. The CDR3, as DNA: TGTGCCAGCAGCCTCCGGACTAGCGGGAGCATATCAGATACGCAGTATTTT. Translated: CASSLRTSGSISDTQYF.

This chain links TRBV5-4 with TRBJ2-2; D not resolved. The CDR3 contains 13 residues. Germline CDR1 SGHNT, CDR2 YYREEE (reference sequence). Trimming stripped 5 bases from V and 7 bases from J, with 12 bases between. CDR3 amino acids: CASSRAGFGELFF. The CDR3 DNA follows: TGTGCCAGCAGTCGGGCCGGGTTCGGGGAGCTGTTTTTT.

There are many counts of this clonotype. The chain uses TRBV6-5 and TRBJ2-7; TRBD1 matches 11 bases. Germline trimming cut 4 bases from V and 6 bases from J; bases unmatched to any gene: 11. The germline gives CDR1 MNHEY, CDR2 SVGAGI. CDR3 length: 16 residues. In DNA form, the CDR3 reads TGTGCCAGCAGTTCTCGACCGGGACAGGGGGGAGGCGAGCAGTACTTC. This translates into CASSSRPGQGGGEQYF.

This chain connects TRBV3-1 to TRBJ1-3; the D gene is possibly TRBD1 (5 bases). Germline CDR1 reads LGHDT; CDR2 reads YNNKEL (reference sequence). This CDR3 has 17 residues. Trimming removed 2 bases from V and 0 bases from J, with 14 bases in between. For the CDR3, the DNA is TGTGCCAGCAGCCAAAGGGCAGGGAGCCTCTCTGGAAACACCATATATTTT. It yields the protein CASSQRAGSLSGNTIYF.